Below, 17 T cell receptor beta chains from the same sample are listed, as sequenced in a study of blood T cell repertoires in COVID-19 (dated by TCRdb to 2018 to 2020). The library was generated by the immunoSEQ multiplex PCR assay. This is the immuneACCESS table as TCRdb keeps it, with only in-frame sequences that have V and J called. A part of the clones is gone; compared with another copy, unresolved V genes explain less than half, and the rest is unexplained. Recorded for this sample are under 200,000 clones; approximately 91% of them occurred a single time. The ten largest clones add up to around 0.77% of the sample. Sequencing was performed on PBMCs or T cells enriched from blood (not recorded which). These receptor sequences come from a young woman who had recovered from COVID-19.

The chain has TRBV6-5 and TRBJ2-7; TRBD2 agrees at 7 bases. Germline CDR1 reads MNHEY; CDR2 reads SVGAGI. The CDR3 consists of 14 residues. Trimming took 7 bases from V and 2 from J; bases not matched to a gene: 8. CDR3 in DNA: TGTGCCAGCAAGCTCGGAGCGGGAACCTACGAGCAGTACTTC. Its translation: CASKLGAGTYEQYF.

The chain joins TRBV27 to TRBJ2-3; 10 bases map to TRBD2. V shed 3 bases, J shed 5 bases, and the junction held 2 bases outside the gene matches. CDR1 is MNHEY and CDR2 is SMNVEV in the germline V gene (reference sequence). The CDR3 is 14 residues long. The CDR3 protein is CASSLASGRDTQYF. The DNA of the CDR3 is TGTGCCAGCAGTTTGGCTAGCGGGAGAGATACGCAGTATTTT.

This clone was seen only once. The chain recombines TRBV5-1 with TRBJ2-1; the match to TRBD1 covers 10 bases. CDR1 and CDR2 from the germline V gene are SGHRS and YFSETQ. V dropped 4 bases and J dropped 7; count of bases not matched to a gene: 8. This CDR3 comprises 15 residues. The CDR3 protein is CASSPGQGPHNEQFF. The CDR3 region has the DNA TGCGCCAGCAGCCCGGGACAGGGGCCGCATAATGAGCAGTTCTTC.

The V call is TRBV18, the J call TRBJ1-5; possibly TRBD1 for D (6 bases). CDR3 size: 13 residues. Germline V gene sequence: CDR1 KGHSH, CDR2 LQKENI. Between the trimmed V and J ends, which lost 4 bases and 7 bases, there was a span of 11 bases. Here the CDR3 DNA reads TGTGCCAGCTCACTGGGGGCCGACCAGCCCCAGCATTTT. Protein: CASSLGADQPQHF.

This rearrangement joins TRBV6-5 to TRBJ2-5, with 7 bases identical to TRBD2. The CDR3 loop spans 14 amino acids. CDR1 MNHEY and CDR2 SVGAGI come from the germline V gene. With 5 bases clipped from V and 4 bases from J, the junction kept 7 bases outside the gene matches. Here the CDR3 DNA reads TGTGCCAGCAGTCCTCGGCTAGCGGTAGAGACCCAGTACTTC. Protein sequence: CASSPRLAVETQYF.

This chain joins TRBV13 and TRBJ2-7, with 12 bases lining up with TRBD1. J lost 7 bases, V lost 4 bases, and 5 bases had no gene match. The CDR3 loop spans 14 amino acids. The germline gives CDR1 PRHDT, CDR2 FYEKMQ (reference sequence). In DNA form, the CDR3 reads TGTGCCAGCAGCTCGGGACAGGGGGCGCGGGAGCAGTACTTC. Encoded protein: CASSSGQGAREQYF.

The chain carries TRBV10-3 and TRBJ2-5; TRBD1 matches at 8 bases. J lost 4 bases, V lost 3 bases, and 7 bases had no gene match. This CDR3 comprises 15 residues. Per the germline V gene, CDR1 is ENHRY and CDR2 is SYGVKD. In nucleotides, the CDR3 is TGTGCCATCAGTGAACGACAGGGGCCGGTAGAGACCCAGTACTTC. Protein product: CAISERQGPVETQYF.

This clone was observed a single time. The chain recombines TRBV7-9 with TRBJ2-5; 11 bases are shared with TRBD2. V trimming: 0 bases; J trimming: 4 bases; junction bases outside the gene matches: 1. CDR1 is SEHNR, CDR2 FQNEAQ, per germline (reference sequence). This CDR3 has 15 amino acids. The CDR3 nucleotides read TGTGCCAGCAGCTTAGCACTAGCGGGAGCAGAGACCCAGTACTTC. Its protein product is CASSLALAGAETQYF.

This chain uses TRBV5-4 with TRBJ2-7; possible D gene TRBD1, 6 bases. V was shortened by 1 base and J by 9 bases, with 11 bases between the two germline ends. The CDR3 is made up of 12 amino acids. Per the germline V gene, CDR1 is SGHNT and CDR2 is YYREEE (reference sequence). CDR3 in amino acids: CASSLRTGRQYF. The CDR3 nucleotides read TGTGCCAGCAGCTTGCGAACAGGGAGGCAGTACTTC. Based on the CDR3 plus reference TRBV5-4 and TRBJ2-7, the full variable domain is ETGVTQSPTHLIKTRGQQVTLRCSSQSGHNTVSWYQQALGQGPQFIFQYYREEENGRGNFPPRFSGLQFPNYSSELNVNALELDDSALYLCASSLRTGRQYFGPGTRLTVT.

In DNA, the CDR3 is TGTGCCAGCAGCCAGGCCAGAGGAACAGATACGCAGTATTTT. Encoded protein: CASSQARGTDTQYF. The V and J genes are TRBV3-1 (or the pseudogene TRBV3-2) and TRBJ2-3; no clear D. CDR3 size: 14 residues. Germline V gives CDR1 LGHDT, CDR2 YNNKEL (reference sequence). V was trimmed by 3 bases and J by 3 bases, leaving 10 bases between them.

CDR3 bases: TGTGCCAGCGCCCCTAGGGGGGAAAAACTGTTTTTT. Translating gives CASAPRGEKLFF. The chain links TRBV12-3 or TRBV12-4 to TRBJ1-4, with a possible D match to TRBD1 (6 bases). The CDR3 sequence is 12 residues long. Trimming pared 8 bases from V and 8 bases from J, leaving 12 bases between.

The chain links TRBV28 to TRBJ2-7; 9 bases line up with TRBD2. Trimming at V came to 4 bases and at J to 2 bases, leaving 6 bases not matched to a gene. CDR3 size: 15 residues. Germline CDR1 and CDR2: MDHEN and SYDVKM. DNA of the CDR3: TGTGCCAGCAGTTCAATAGCGGGGGATACCTACGAGCAGTACTTC. This codes for CASSSIAGDTYEQYF.

Only one count was recorded for this clone. The J gene is TRBJ2-2, the V gene TRBV24-1, with a weak D call TRBD1 (5 bases). CDR3 size: 14 residues. V lost 4 bases and J lost 1, with 6 bases in between. The germline CDR1 and CDR2 sequences are KGHDR and SFDVKD. CDR3 sequence (DNA): TGTGCCACCAGTGACGGACAGAACACCGGGGAGCTGTTTTTT. Translating it yields CATSDGQNTGELFF.

CDR3: CASSLTDIYGYTF. As DNA, the CDR3 is TGTGCCAGCAGCTTAACAGACATCTATGGCTACACCTTC. V gene TRBV7-9 combines with J gene TRBJ1-2; D is ambiguous. Germline values: CDR1 SEHNR, CDR2 FQNEAQ (reference sequence). The V gene lost 2 bases and the J gene lost 4 bases, with 8 bases spanning the gap. The CDR3 runs 13 residues.

This chain uses TRBV14 with TRBJ2-7; D may be TRBD2 (5 bases). The V end lost 4 bases, the J end lost 2 bases, and 15 bases lay between the germline ends. The CDR3 totals 15 residues. The V gene's germline CDR1 is SGHDN and CDR2 FVKESK. The CDR3 nucleotides are TGTGCCAGCAGCCTCCAAACTAGGTTTCCCTACGAGCAGTACTTC. Residues: CASSLQTRFPYEQYF. The variable domain in full, with the rest retrieved from reference TRBV14 and TRBJ2-7, is EAGVTQFPSHSVIEKGQTVTLRCDPISGHDNLYWYRRVMGKEIKFLLHFVKESKQDESGMPNNRFLAERTGGTYSTLKVQPAELEDSGVYFCASSLQTRFPYEQYFGPGTRLTVT.

The rearrangement links TRBV2 to TRBJ2-6, with TRBD1 matching 8 bases. This CDR3 comprises 15 residues. Germline values: CDR1 SNHLY, CDR2 FYNNEI. With 5 bases clipped from V and 2 bases from J, the junction kept 2 bases outside the gene matches. CDR3 protein: CASSLRGPGANVLTF. CDR3 nucleotides: TGTGCCAGCAGTCTCAGGGGGCCTGGGGCCAACGTCCTGACTTTC.

This rearrangement joins TRBV9 to TRBJ1-2, with 10 nucleotides matching TRBD1. The CDR3 covers 20 residues. V was clipped by 3 bases and J by 5 bases; unmatched bases: 22. CDR1 and CDR2 from the germline V gene are SGDLS and YYNGEE. CDR3 nucleotide sequence: TGTGCCAGCAGCGCAGTTCCAACCGGGACAGGGGCCCCTCTTGGATATGGCTACACCTTC. Amino acid sequence: CASSAVPTGTGAPLGYGYTF.